What follows are 22 T cell receptor beta chains derived from one specimen sequenced in a study of blood T cell repertoires in COVID-19. Profiling relied on immunoSEQ multiplex PCR, and the TCRdb table lists in-frame clones only, not all of them. The table has fewer than 300,000 clones, around 86% seen once. Input material: peripheral blood. These receptors were collected from a woman aged 55 to 70 with active or convalescent COVID-19.

This chain joins TRBV19 and TRBJ2-3; TRBD1 matches 9 bases. The CDR3 loop spans 16 amino acids. The V and J ends lost 6 bases and 2 bases, in that order; junction bases with no gene match: 9. Germline assignment: CDR1 LNHDA and CDR2 SQIVND (reference sequence). The CDR3 DNA reads TGTGCCAGTAGACAAGCGGGACAGGGACACACAGATACGCAGTATTTT. Amino acids: CASRQAGQGHTDTQYF. Full variable domain (remainder filled in from reference TRBV19 and TRBJ2-3): DGGITQSPKYLFRKEGQNVTLSCEQNLNHDAMYWYRQDPGQGLRLIYYSQIVNDFQKGDIAEGYSVSREKKESFPLTVTSAQKNPTAFYLCASRQAGQGHTDTQYFGPGTRLTVL.

V and J are TRBV3-1 (or the pseudogene TRBV3-2) and TRBJ1-2; D ambiguous. The CDR3 consists of 12 residues. Germline V lookup: CDR1 LGHDT, CDR2 YNNKEL (reference sequence). Trimming removed 0 bases from V and 8 bases from J, with 7 bases in between. The CDR3 reads CASSQETMGYTF. In nucleotides, the CDR3 is TGTGCCAGCAGCCAAGAGACTATGGGCTACACCTTC.

V and J are TRBV4-1 and TRBJ2-2, with D possibly TRBD2 on 5 matching bases. Germline V CDR1 and CDR2: MGHRA, YSYEKL. CDR3 length: 16 residues. Trimming cost V 0 bases and J 4 bases, with 12 bases left between them. The CDR3, as DNA: TGCGCCAGCAGCCAAGAAGAGGGATCTAGCACCGGGGAGCTGTTTTTT. This codes for CASSQEEGSSTGELFF.

The CDR3 loop is CASSLGGDPNEQFF. CDR3 DNA: TGTGCCAGCAGCTTAGGCGGCGACCCCAATGAGCAGTTCTTC. The V and J genes are TRBV11-3 and TRBJ2-1, with no clear D. The CDR3 length is 14 residues. Trimming shortened V by 1 base and J by 6 bases, and 10 bases separated the two germline ends. In germline, CDR1 is SGHNT, CDR2 YENEEA. The whole variable domain, remainder taken from reference TRBV11-3 and TRBJ2-1, is EAGVVQSPRYKIIEKKQPVAFWCNPISGHNTLYWYLQNLGQGPELLIRYENEEAVDDSQLPKDRFSAERLKGVDSTLKIQPAELGDSAVYLCASSLGGDPNEQFFGPGTRLTVL.

This clone was seen a single time. J is TRBJ1-1 and V is TRBV29-1; 9 bases are shared with TRBD1. Trimming at V came to 2 bases and at J to 7 bases, leaving 11 bases not matched to a gene. The germline V gene has CDR1 SQVTM and CDR2 ANQGSEA. There are 15 residues in the CDR3. The CDR3 region is CSVESGDRVRGEAFF. The DNA of the CDR3 is TGCAGCGTTGAAAGTGGGGACAGGGTGAGGGGTGAAGCTTTCTTT. The variable domain in full, with the rest retrieved from reference TRBV29-1 and TRBJ1-1, is SAVISQKPSRDICQRGTSLTIQCQVDSQVTMMFWYRQQPGQSLTLIATANQGSEATYESGFVIDKFPISRPNLTFSTLTVSNMSPEDSSIYLCSVESGDRVRGEAFFGQGTRLTVV.

This clone has a single count. V usage is TRBV7-8 and J usage is TRBJ1-1; tentative D call: TRBD1 (5 bases). The V end lost 1 base, the J end lost 6 bases, and 18 bases lay between the germline ends. The CDR3 has 16 amino acids. Per germline, CDR1 SGHVS and CDR2 FQNEAQ. The CDR3 loop reads CASSLGQGLSAAEAFF. CDR3 bases: TGTGCCAGCAGCTTAGGCCAGGGCCTCAGTGCAGCTGAAGCTTTCTTT.

The chain has TRBV18 and TRBJ1-5; TRBD1 matches 9 bases. This CDR3 is built from 18 residues. Trimming took 8 bases from V and 0 from J; bases not matched to a gene: 14. Germline assignment: CDR1 KGHSH and CDR2 LQKENI. The CDR3 region is CASPKQGALGDSNQPQHF. The CDR3 region has the DNA TGTGCCAGCCCCAAACAGGGGGCTTTGGGCGATAGCAATCAGCCCCAGCATTTT.

The rearrangement uses TRBV9 and TRBJ2-1; the D is unclear. The CDR3 is made up of 13 amino acids. Germline CDR1 reads SGDLS; CDR2 reads YYNGEE. Deletions cut 0 bases from V and 5 bases from J, with 6 bases between. The CDR3 spells CASSVVGHNEQFF. The CDR3 nucleotides are TGTGCCAGCAGCGTAGTTGGCCACAATGAGCAGTTCTTC.

As for this clone: This sample also contains other DNA sequences that code for the same CDR3. The V call is TRBV5-1, the J call TRBJ1-1, with 7 bases matching TRBD1. The germline V gene encodes CDR1 SGHRS and CDR2 YFSETQ. J was trimmed by 4 bases and V by 0 bases; bases with no gene match: 3. The CDR3 is 14 amino acids. The CDR3 DNA is TGCGCCAGCAGCTTGGGACAGGGTGGCACTGAAGCTTTCTTT. This encodes CASSLGQGGTEAFF.

V is TRBV25-1 and J is TRBJ2-5; D might be TRBD1 (5 bases). CDR3 length equals 13 residues. Trimming took 8 bases from V and 5 from J, leaving 15 bases between them. Germline CDR1 reads MGHDK; CDR2 reads SYGVNS. CDR3 nucleotides: TGTGCCAGCCCAGGGTTTCGCTTGGAGACCCAGTACTTC. Residues: CASPGFRLETQYF.

The genes are TRBV29-1 and TRBJ2-7, with 7 bases aligning to TRBD1. With 7 bases clipped from V and 3 bases from J, the junction kept 15 bases outside the gene matches. This CDR3 has 15 amino acids. CDR1 and CDR2 from the germline V gene are SQVTM and ANQGSEA. The CDR3 is CSAGPGRGQGYEQYF. The CDR3 DNA is TGCAGCGCGGGCCCGGGAAGGGGGCAAGGCTACGAGCAGTACTTC.

This clone was found a few times. The chain joins TRBV7-2 to TRBJ1-5; D not certain. V was shortened by 5 bases and J by 3 bases, with 11 bases between the two germline ends. The CDR3 length is 14 residues. Germline values: CDR1 SGHTA, CDR2 FQGNSA. This CDR3 is CASSVGSYNQPQHF. The CDR3 region has the DNA TGTGCCAGCAGCGTCGGGTCCTACAATCAGCCCCAGCATTTT.

The rearrangement uses TRBV7-8 and TRBJ1-1; TRBD1 matches 7 bases. Looked up from germline, CDR1 is SGHVS and CDR2 is FQNEAQ. The CDR3 contains 16 residues. With V trimmed by 6 bases and J by 4 bases, 14 bases remained unmatched. The CDR3: CASRKGAGGTLTEAFF. The CDR3 DNA follows: TGTGCCAGCAGGAAGGGGGCAGGGGGGACACTCACTGAAGCTTTCTTT.

The chain joins TRBV4-3 to TRBJ2-7; D uncertain. The CDR3 has 13 residues. Trimming took off 0 bases at V and 3 bases at J, with 6 bases between the two ends. Germline V gives CDR1 LGHNA, CDR2 YSLEER. Here the CDR3 reads CASSQDTSYEQYF. CDR3 nucleotides: TGCGCCAGCAGCCAAGATACCAGCTACGAGCAGTACTTC.

This rearrangement joins TRBV7-7 to TRBJ2-3; 12 nucleotides line up with TRBD2. Germline CDR1 is SSHAT and CDR2 is FNYEAQ (reference sequence). The CDR3 runs to 16 residues. J lost 0 bases, V lost 5 bases, and 3 bases had no gene match. The CDR3 here is CASSRLAGESTDTQYF. The CDR3 region has the DNA TGTGCCAGCAGCCGACTAGCGGGGGAGAGCACAGATACGCAGTATTTT.

The chain combines TRBV9 with TRBJ2-1; 10 bases are shared with TRBD2. CDR1 SGDLS and CDR2 YYNGEE come from the germline V gene. CDR3 length: 17 amino acids. The trim removed 0 bases at V and 2 bases at J, leaving 5 bases unmatched. CDR3 nucleotide sequence: TGTGCCAGCAGCGTAGGATTAGCGGGGGGCGCCTACAATGAGCAGTTCTTC. Amino acids: CASSVGLAGGAYNEQFF.

The chain carries TRBV2 and TRBJ1-2; D is ambiguous. Germline values: CDR1 SNHLY, CDR2 FYNNEI. This CDR3 is 13 amino acids long. Trimming shortened V by 5 bases and J by 8 bases, and 15 bases separated the two germline ends. CDR3: CASSRWRGNGYTF. The CDR3 DNA reads as TGTGCCAGCAGTAGGTGGAGAGGGAACGGCTACACCTTC.

The chain has TRBV6-6 and TRBJ2-7; D possibly corresponds to TRBD2 (6 bases). The germline CDR1 and CDR2 sequences are MNHNY and SVGAGI (reference sequence). Trimming cost V 0 bases and J 1 base, with 13 bases left between them. The CDR3 loop spans 16 amino acids. The CDR3: CASSYSTPSVSYEQYF. CDR3 sequence (DNA): TGTGCCAGCAGTTACTCGACGCCTAGCGTATCCTACGAGCAGTACTTC.

The chain couples TRBV4-2 to TRBJ2-7; 11 bases agree with TRBD2. The V gene's germline CDR1 is LGHNA and CDR2 YNFKEQ. CDR3 size: 18 residues. V shed 0 bases and J 2 bases; nucleotides not matched to a gene: 9. CDR3 in amino acids: CASSQDPTSGGRAYEQYF. For the CDR3, the DNA is TGTGCCAGCAGCCAAGACCCCACTAGCGGGGGCCGAGCCTACGAGCAGTACTTC.

Remarks on this clone: Other DNA sequences within the sample encode an identical CDR3. The chain joins TRBV12-3 or TRBV12-4 to TRBJ1-1, with no clear D. With 3 bases removed from V and 2 bases from J, the gap between germline ends came to 7 bases. The CDR3 totals 13 residues. CDR3 bases: TGTGCCAGCAGTTTCGCCGGTAACACTGAAGCTTTCTTT. Its protein product is CASSFAGNTEAFF.

V is TRBV3-1 (or the pseudogene TRBV3-2) and J is TRBJ1-1; D is undetermined. This CDR3 region has 13 residues. Trimming removed 0 bases at V and 5 bases at J, with 7 bases between. The germline V gene has CDR1 LGHDT and CDR2 YNNKEL (reference sequence). CDR3 region: CASSQDLGTEAFF. CDR3 DNA: TGTGCCAGCAGCCAAGATCTAGGAACTGAAGCTTTCTTT.

V and J are TRBV4-1 and TRBJ2-7, with D perhaps TRBD2 (7 bases). The V and J ends lost 1 base and 5 bases respectively, with 12 bases between them. Germline-derived CDR1 and CDR2 are MGHRA and YSYEKL. CDR3 size: 14 residues. Here the CDR3 reads CASSQVGGRDEQYF. The CDR3 nucleotides are TGCGCCAGCAGCCAAGTCGGGGGGCGCGACGAGCAGTACTTC.